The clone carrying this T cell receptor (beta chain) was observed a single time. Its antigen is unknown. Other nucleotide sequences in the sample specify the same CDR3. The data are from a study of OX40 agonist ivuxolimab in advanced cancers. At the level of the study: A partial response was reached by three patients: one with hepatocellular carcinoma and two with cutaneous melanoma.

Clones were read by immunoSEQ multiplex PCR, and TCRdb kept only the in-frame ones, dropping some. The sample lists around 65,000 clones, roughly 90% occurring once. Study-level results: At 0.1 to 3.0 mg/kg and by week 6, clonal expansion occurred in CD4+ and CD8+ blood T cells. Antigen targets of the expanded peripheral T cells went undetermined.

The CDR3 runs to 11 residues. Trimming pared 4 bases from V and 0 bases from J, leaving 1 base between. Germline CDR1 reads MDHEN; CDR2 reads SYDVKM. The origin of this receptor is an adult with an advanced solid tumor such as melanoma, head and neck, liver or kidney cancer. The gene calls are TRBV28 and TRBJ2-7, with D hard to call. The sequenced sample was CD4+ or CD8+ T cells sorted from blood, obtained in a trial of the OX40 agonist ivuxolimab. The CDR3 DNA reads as TGTGCCAGCAGTTCCTCCTACGAGCAGTACTTC. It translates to CASSSSYEQYF.